This TCR beta chain derives from a study of cytomegalovirus exposure and HLA in healthy donors. On the study more broadly: An earlier analysis found around 100 million unique TCR beta sequences from approximately 190 million T cells.

This PCR relied on a set of 60 Vbeta primers and 13 Jbeta primers. In the authors' workflow: As a later analysis found, there were 78 million or so unique TCR beta chains, of which some 10 million were shared. TCRdb's copy holds only in-frame clones and misses some; the assay was immunoSEQ multiplex PCR. V and J calls and clone size are as listed in that table; D and trimming were resolved from the DNA. The sample yields some 150,000 clones, 74% seen once. Unrecorded immune exposures were likely, despite nominal health at sampling. In regard to this clone: Antigen: not known.

The CDR3 has 14 residues. Trimming removed 7 bases from V and 2 bases from J; junction bases left unmatched: 6. Germline CDR1 and CDR2: WSHSY and SAAADI. General observations from the study: Earlier findings revealed that most TCR beta V segments proved productive either about 87% or about 30% of the time.

This clonotype originated in a man aged 18 to 30 in good health and CMV-seropositive. The rearrangement uses TRBV10-2 and TRBJ2-7; 9 bases are shared with TRBD2. The sample consisted of PBMCs. The DNA of the CDR3 is TGCGCCAGCATAGTTAGCGGGAGCCCCTACGAGCAGTACTTC. It is translated as CASIVSGSPYEQYF.